The present T cell receptor (beta chain) was sequenced within a study of blood T cell repertoires in COVID-19. Germline loops: CDR1 SGHNT, CDR2 YENEEA. V lost 5 bases and J 2 bases, leaving 12 bases between the germline ends. The CDR3 is 14 residues long. The assay was immunoSEQ multiplex PCR, and TCRdb's table has in-frame clones only and misses some. The sample carries nearly 25,000 clones, about 72% recorded once. This sequence was found in a woman older than 75 with acute or convalescent COVID-19. Sequencing was performed on peripheral blood. The rearrangement joins TRBV11-3 to TRBJ1-1; D is perhaps TRBD1 (5 bases). This chain's CDR3 is CASSAGRANTEAFF. As DNA, the CDR3 is TGTGCCAGCAGCGCGGGACGGGCAAACACTGAAGCTTTCTTT.